The clone carrying this TCR beta chain was seen many times. Its antigen remains unidentified. This record comes from a study of identical twins. Overall study findings and caveats: Memory repertoires lacked the insertion deficit that abundant cord blood beta clonotypes showed. Models predicted less out-of-frame TCR alpha sharing in monozygotic twins than was found. Compared with unrelated sharing, twin-shared out-of-frame alpha sequences had more low-probability sequences.

Trimming shortened V by 8 bases and J by 2 bases, and 10 bases separated the two germline ends. Per the germline V gene, CDR1 is ENHRY and CDR2 is SYGVKD. The CDR3 length is 12 residues. TCRdb processed the 5' RACE reads anew with MiXCR; each CDR3 protein has one entry. The table includes 1.5 million or so distinct CDR3 sequences, roughly a third detected once. This TCR was sampled from a newborn girl in good health. The J gene is TRBJ2-7, the V gene TRBV10-3; D is uncertain. The sample taken for sequencing was cord blood. In DNA form, the CDR3 reads TGTGCCATCCAGACGCCAACCTACGAGCAGTACTTC. Translation: CAIQTPTYEQYF.